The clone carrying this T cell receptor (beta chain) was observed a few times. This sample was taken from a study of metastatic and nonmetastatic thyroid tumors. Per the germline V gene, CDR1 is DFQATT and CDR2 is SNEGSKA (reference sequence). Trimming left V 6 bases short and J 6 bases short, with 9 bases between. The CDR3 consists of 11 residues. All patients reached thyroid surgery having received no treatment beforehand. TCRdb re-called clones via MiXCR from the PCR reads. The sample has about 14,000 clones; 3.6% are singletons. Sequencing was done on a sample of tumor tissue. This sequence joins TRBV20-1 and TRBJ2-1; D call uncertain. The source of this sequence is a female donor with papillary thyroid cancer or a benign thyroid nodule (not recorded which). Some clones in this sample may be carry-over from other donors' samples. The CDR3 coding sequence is TGCAGTGCGCGGAGACTCAATGAGCAGTTCTTC. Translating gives CSARRLNEQFF.